This paragraph reports one T cell receptor beta chain. Its antigen remains unidentified. This entry comes from a study of cytomegalovirus exposure and HLA in healthy donors. Primers: 60 Vbeta forward and 13 Jbeta reverse. This table comes from immunoSEQ multiplex PCR, and its TCRdb copy is limited to in-frame clones, with some not included. The profile shows roughly 140,000 clones, roughly 79% of them singletons. Findings and limits, study-wide: Most TCR sequences proved rare, with some public TCRs found in many donors.

The length of the CDR3 is 17 residues. J lost 3 bases, V lost 4 bases, and 15 bases had no gene match. In germline, CDR1 is GTSNPN, CDR2 SVGIG (reference sequence). V gene TRBV30 combines with J gene TRBJ1-1, with 9 bases fitting TRBD1. The TCR comes from a male donor in good health and CMV-seronegative. Sequencing was carried out using PBMCs. CDR3 DNA sequence: TGTGCCTGGATAAGCCAGAACAGGGGGCAATACGACACTGAAGCTTTCTTT. Protein product: CAWISQNRGQYDTEAFF.